This TCR beta chain was found in a study of T cell repertoires in cytomegalovirus infection. About the research overall: Based on public TCR beta signatures, there were indications of CMV infection and of a matching HLA type. Regarding the study as a whole: HLA-C-restricted, CMV-specific TCR beta clonotypes were dominant ex vivo. Summed frequency of shared TCR beta families picked out CMV carriers who also had the relevant HLA.

Many counts were recorded for this clonotype. Its antigen is not identified. TCRdb used MiXCR to reprocess the reads, holding one entry per CDR3 protein. The table records 270,000 or so distinct CDR3 sequences, about a sixth of them present only once. The germline V gene encodes CDR1 SNHLY and CDR2 FYNNEI. The CDR3 sequence is 13 residues long. V lost 7 bases, J lost 5 bases, and 12 bases lay in between. Material: CD8+ T cells from PBMCs. The sequence was collected from a human donor in good health (CMV status not recorded). Some clones in this sample may be carry-over from other donors' samples. This chain links TRBV2 with TRBJ1-5, with D unresolved. CDR3 sequence reads: CASKTAIYQPQHF. CDR3 DNA: TGTGCCAGCAAAACAGCGATATATCAGCCCCAGCATTTT.